Presented here are 24 T cell receptor beta chains from one specimen sequenced in a study of beta chain features in type 1 diabetes. Reverse transcribing all isolated RNA meant expressed TCRB transcripts were sequenced. Data came from immunoSEQ multiplex PCR; TCRdb stores just in-frame clones and leaves some out. The sample comprises about 290,000 clones, roughly 8% of which are singletons, and 0.9% to 1.2% rests with the top ten. Sequencing used central memory CD4+ T cells from blood. The origin of the receptors is a woman between 18 and 30 years old in good health.

As concerns this clone: One junction end disagrees with the germline gene, perhaps due to a read error. The chain links TRBV30 to TRBJ2-3; tentative D call: TRBD2 (5 bases). Germline V gene lookup returns CDR1 GTSNPN and CDR2 SVGIG (reference sequence). This CDR3 has 12 amino acids. This chain's CDR3 is CAWSLTTTRRVF. In DNA form, the CDR3 reads TGTGCCTGGAGTCTCACTACGACCCGGCGGGTTTTT.

The chain carries TRBV30 and TRBJ2-2; TRBD2 matches 8 bases. Losses at the gene ends were 4 bases for V and 3 bases for J; bases not matched to a gene: 4. This CDR3 comprises 14 residues. CDR1 GTSNPN and CDR2 SVGIG come from the germline V gene (reference sequence). CDR3 amino acids: CAWKAGEHTGELFF. DNA of the CDR3: TGTGCCTGGAAAGCGGGAGAGCACACCGGGGAGCTGTTTTTT.

This clone was recorded at least ten times. V is TRBV27 and J is TRBJ2-3; D uncertain. Germline V gene lookup returns CDR1 MNHEY and CDR2 SMNVEV (reference sequence). The germline V and J ends were trimmed by 2 bases and 0 bases, with 9 bases remaining between them. This CDR3 is built from 15 residues. The CDR3 DNA reads as TGTGCCAGCAGTTTACTCCAGGAAAGCACAGATACGCAGTATTTT. This encodes CASSLLQESTDTQYF.

This clone was seen a handful of times. This chain joins TRBV28 and TRBJ2-3; D possibly corresponds to TRBD2 (6 bases). This CDR3 spans 16 amino acids. Trimming took off 6 bases at V and 1 base at J, with 17 bases between the two ends. Germline V gene lookup returns CDR1 MDHEN and CDR2 SYDVKM. The CDR3 sequence is CASSRVGGSGTDTQYF. CDR3 DNA sequence: TGTGCCAGCAGCCGAGTGGGGGGATCTGGCACAGATACGCAGTATTTT.

This chain joins TRBV27 and TRBJ2-7; 8 bases agree with TRBD1. Trimming cost V 6 bases and J 1 base; bases outside gene matches: 5. Germline V CDR1 and CDR2: MNHEY, SMNVEV (reference sequence). The CDR3 is made up of 14 amino acids. The CDR3 DNA is TGTGCCAGCAGAGCCCGGGACAGGTCCTACGAGCAGTACTTC. It specifies CASRARDRSYEQYF.

The chain has TRBV30 and TRBJ2-7, with 11 bases fitting TRBD1. The CDR3 has 16 residues. After removal of 0 bases from V and 2 bases from J, the junction contained 6 bases not matched to a gene. CDR1 GTSNPN and CDR2 SVGIG come from the germline V gene (reference sequence). The CDR3 DNA reads TGTGCCTGGAGTGTACGTTCGGGACAGGGGGCCTACGAGCAGTACTTC. Encoded protein: CAWSVRSGQGAYEQYF.

This clone was detected only a few times. The chain carries TRBV7-2 and TRBJ1-1, with TRBD1 matching over 7 bases. CDR1 and CDR2 from the germline V gene are SGHTA and FQGNSA. After removal of 5 bases from V and 1 base from J, the junction contained 1 base not matched to a gene. This CDR3 comprises 13 residues. The CDR3 sequence: CASSRQGNTEAFF. CDR3 sequence (DNA): TGTGCCAGCAGCCGACAGGGGAACACTGAAGCTTTCTTT.

A word on this clone: Other DNA sequences in this sample translate to the same CDR3. The CDR3 sequence is CAWSKLGGSVTGELFF. CDR3 DNA sequence: TGTGCCTGGAGTAAACTTGGGGGGAGTGTGACCGGGGAGCTGTTTTTT. The chain combines TRBV30 with TRBJ2-2, with a possible D match to TRBD2 (6 bases). Trimming pared 2 bases from V and 5 bases from J, leaving 18 bases between. Germline-derived CDR1 and CDR2 are GTSNPN and SVGIG (reference sequence). The CDR3 has 16 residues.

This clone has at least ten counts. The chain uses TRBV5-4 and TRBJ1-2; 7 nucleotides align to TRBD1. Losses at the gene ends were 4 bases for V and 3 bases for J; bases not matched to a gene: 6. Germline lookup yields CDR1 SGHNT and CDR2 YYREEE (reference sequence). The CDR3 consists of 14 residues. This CDR3 is CASSIRQGYYGYTF. The CDR3, as DNA: TGTGCCAGCAGCATAAGACAGGGCTACTATGGCTACACCTTC.

At least ten counts were recorded for this clone. The sample has other DNA sequences that encode this CDR3 too. The gene calls are TRBV19 and TRBJ1-1; D ambiguous. The V end was cut by 1 base, the J end by 2 bases, with 5 bases between. This CDR3 is built from 13 residues. The germline CDR1 and CDR2 sequences are LNHDA and SQIVND (reference sequence). The CDR3 loop is CASSIGGNTEAFF. The CDR3 nucleotides read TGTGCCAGTAGTATAGGGGGAAACACTGAAGCTTTCTTT. Complete variable domain (other parts from reference TRBV19 and TRBJ1-1): DGGITQSPKYLFRKEGQNVTLSCEQNLNHDAMYWYRQDPGQGLRLIYYSQIVNDFQKGDIAEGYSVSREKKESFPLTVTSAQKNPTAFYLCASSIGGNTEAFFGQGTRLTVV.

This clone was counted only a few times. The V and J genes are TRBV7-2 and TRBJ1-1; weak D call: TRBD1 (6 bases). This CDR3 has 13 residues. Trimming took off 2 bases at V and 8 bases at J, with 12 bases between the two ends. Germline V lookup: CDR1 SGHTA, CDR2 FQGNSA. The chain's CDR3 is CASSLKLQGEAFF. The CDR3 DNA is TGTGCCAGCAGCTTAAAGCTCCAGGGGGAAGCTTTCTTT.

V and J are TRBV19 and TRBJ1-1; tentatively, D is TRBD1 (5 bases). Trimming removed 4 bases at V and 11 bases at J, with 14 bases between. The CDR3 contains 12 residues. CDR1 and CDR2 (germline): LNHDA, SQIVND (reference sequence). CDR3 sequence: CASSRGSRSAFF. CDR3 sequence (DNA): TGTGCCAGTAGTAGGGGCAGTCGTTCGGCTTTCTTT. The full variable domain, with the rest looked up from reference TRBV19 and TRBJ1-1, is DGGITQSPKYLFRKEGQNVTLSCEQNLNHDAMYWYRQDPGQGLRLIYYSQIVNDFQKGDIAEGYSVSREKKESFPLTVTSAQKNPTAFYLCASSRGSRSAFFGQGTRLTVV.

This clone was observed a handful of times. The genes are TRBV27 and TRBJ1-5, with 11 positions matching TRBD1. The CDR3 extends over 17 amino acids. The germline V gene has CDR1 MNHEY and CDR2 SMNVEV (reference sequence). The junction had 9 bases not matched to a gene; V was cut back by 6 bases and J by 2 bases. CDR3 region: CASRKRGTGGGNQPQHF. In DNA form, the CDR3 reads TGTGCCAGCAGAAAAAGAGGGACAGGGGGAGGCAATCAGCCCCAGCATTTT.

V gene TRBV5-1 combines with J gene TRBJ2-7; TRBD1 aligns across 9 bases. J lost 5 bases, V lost 4 bases, and 4 bases had no gene match. The CDR3 consists of 13 residues. CDR1 is SGHRS, CDR2 YFSETQ, per germline. CDR3 nucleotide sequence: TGCGCCAGCAGCACAGGGGGCGCGAACGAGCAGTACTTC. It yields the protein CASSTGGANEQYF.

This chain connects TRBV7-2 to TRBJ2-3; 7 bases map to TRBD1. Trimming removed 6 bases from V and 0 bases from J; junction bases left unmatched: 15. The CDR3 is made up of 18 amino acids. Germline V gives CDR1 SGHTA, CDR2 FQGNSA. CDR3 in DNA: TGTGCCAGCAGGATAGGGACAGCCAATAGGGCTAGCACAGATACGCAGTATTTT. Amino acids: CASRIGTANRASTDTQYF.

As DNA, the CDR3 is TGTGCCAGTAGTATTGCACTGGACTCCGGTTCACCCCTCCACTTT. Its protein product is CASSIALDSGSPLHF. The V and J genes are TRBV19 and TRBJ1-6, with D hard to call. V dropped 3 bases and J dropped 9 bases, with 15 bases sitting between them. The CDR3 length is 15 residues. Per the germline V gene, CDR1 is LNHDA and CDR2 is SQIVND (reference sequence).

This clone showed up just a few times. The chain recombines TRBV4-2 with TRBJ2-7; D not resolved. Trimming shortened V by 5 bases and J by 3 bases, and 11 bases separated the two germline ends. Germline CDR1 and CDR2: LGHNA and YNFKEQ. This CDR3 spans 13 amino acids. CDR3 DNA sequence: TGTGCCAGCAGCGCCGTACTACTCTACGAGCAGTACGTC. Translated, it gives CASSAVLLYEQYV.

The CDR3 here is CAWSQDRMGEKLFF. CDR3 in DNA: TGTGCCTGGAGCCAAGACAGGATGGGGGAAAAACTGTTTTTT. The rearrangement uses TRBV30 and TRBJ1-4, with D possibly matching TRBD1 (6 bases). The CDR3 is 14 residues long. The ends were cut back, 3 bases at V and 8 bases at J, with 16 bases in the middle. Germline loops: CDR1 GTSNPN, CDR2 SVGIG (reference sequence).

The V call is TRBV4-3, the J call TRBJ1-1; D uncertain. Germline V lookup: CDR1 LGHNA, CDR2 YSLEER. Trimming took 0 bases from V and 1 from J, leaving 9 bases between them. CDR3 length: 15 amino acids. The CDR3 protein is CASSQDRPGNTEAFF. CDR3 coding DNA: TGCGCCAGCAGCCAAGACCGTCCGGGGAACACTGAAGCTTTCTTT.

This clone has a count of ten or more. The V and J genes are TRBV10-3 and TRBJ2-7, with 9 bases identical to TRBD1. Germline CDR1 ENHRY, CDR2 SYGVKD. The J segment lost 6 bases and the V segment lost 10 bases, leaving 10 bases of the junction unmatched. This CDR3 is built from 13 residues. CDR3 in DNA: TGTGCCAGCAGACTACAGGGGGCGAGCGAGCAGTACTTC. Translation: CASRLQGASEQYF.

The chain's CDR3 is CATSREGIQGNEQFF. The CDR3, as DNA: TGTGCCACCAGCAGAGAAGGTATACAGGGAAATGAGCAGTTCTTC. The chain links TRBV15 to TRBJ2-1; D is perhaps TRBD1 (6 bases). V lost 0 bases to trimming and J lost 7 bases, with 13 bases between them. The CDR3 consists of 15 residues. Germline loops: CDR1 LNHNV, CDR2 YYDKDF (reference sequence).

This clone was found a few times. V gene TRBV4-1 combines with J gene TRBJ1-4, with TRBD1 as a possible D gene (6 bases). The CDR3 is 15 residues long. In germline, CDR1 is MGHRA, CDR2 YSYEKL. V was shortened by 3 bases and J by 5 bases, with 13 bases between the two germline ends. The CDR3: CASSQTGGGNEKLFF. In nucleotides, the CDR3 is TGCGCCAGCAGCCAGACCGGGGGCGGGAATGAAAAACTGTTTTTT.

The chain is built from TRBV6-5 and TRBJ1-5; tentative D call: TRBD1 (6 bases). The V gene lost 2 bases and the J gene lost 11 bases, with 16 bases spanning the gap. This CDR3 is built from 14 residues. The germline CDR1 and CDR2 sequences are MNHEY and SVGAGI. The CDR3 here is CASSYGDTQGAQHF. CDR3 nucleotides: TGTGCCAGCAGTTACGGGGACACCCAAGGGGCCCAGCATTTT.

This clone appeared once. In nucleotides, the CDR3 is TGTGCCACCCAAGGGGTTTCACCCCTCCACTTT. As protein: CATQGVSPLHF. The V gene is TRBV28, the J gene TRBJ1-6; possible D gene TRBD1, 5 bases. This CDR3 has 11 amino acids. V lost 10 bases and J lost 9, with 10 bases in between. Germline assignment: CDR1 MDHEN and CDR2 SYDVKM. Based on the CDR3 plus reference TRBV28 and TRBJ1-6, the full variable domain is DVKVTQSSRYLVKRTGEKVFLECVQDMDHENMFWYRQDPGLGLRLIYFSYDVKMKEKGDIPEGYSVSREKKERFSLILESASTNQTSMYLCATQGVSPLHFGNGTRLTVT.